This T cell receptor (beta chain) is from a study of vaccination and CD4 T cells after COVID-19. Study-level information: Participants received two doses of either BNT162b2 or mRNA-1273 vaccine.

Stated treatment: roughly 11-day PBMC culture with coronavirus spike peptide pools or control peptides (ViraFEST assay). ViraFEST grew antigen-specific T cells using peptide pools, then sequenced TCRs. Each well received 2 million or so PBMCs, cultured with roughly 9.4 IU/ml IL-2 and 8 to 10 ug/ml peptide pools. Sequencing of cultured CD4+ T cell DNA used the Oncomine TCR Beta short-read assay. TCRdb processed the PCR reads anew with MiXCR; each CDR3 protein has one entry. The sample lists 9,000 to 15,000 distinct CDR3 sequences, over 65% occurring once. Comment on this clonotype: The antigen remains undetermined.

V lost 5 bases and J lost 4, with 14 bases in between. This CDR3 is 14 amino acids long. Germline V gene sequence: CDR1 SGHAT, CDR2 FQNNGV. This clonotype was obtained from a human donor who had recovered from COVID-19. The chain is built from TRBV11-2 and TRBJ1-1; perhaps TRBD1 as D (5 bases). The sample consisted of CD4+ T cells from blood, cultured in vitro. The CDR3 loop reads CASSRYSRGTEAFF. In nucleotides, the CDR3 is TGTGCCAGCAGCCGATACTCTAGGGGCACTGAAGCTTTCTTT. The full variable domain, in which reference TRBV11-2 and TRBJ1-1 provide the parts outside the CDR3, is EAGVAQSPRYKIIEKRQSVAFWCNPISGHATLYWYQQILGQGPKLLIQFQNNGVVDDSQLPKDRFSAERLKGVDSTLKIQPAKLEDSAVYLCASSRYSRGTEAFFGQGTRLTVV.